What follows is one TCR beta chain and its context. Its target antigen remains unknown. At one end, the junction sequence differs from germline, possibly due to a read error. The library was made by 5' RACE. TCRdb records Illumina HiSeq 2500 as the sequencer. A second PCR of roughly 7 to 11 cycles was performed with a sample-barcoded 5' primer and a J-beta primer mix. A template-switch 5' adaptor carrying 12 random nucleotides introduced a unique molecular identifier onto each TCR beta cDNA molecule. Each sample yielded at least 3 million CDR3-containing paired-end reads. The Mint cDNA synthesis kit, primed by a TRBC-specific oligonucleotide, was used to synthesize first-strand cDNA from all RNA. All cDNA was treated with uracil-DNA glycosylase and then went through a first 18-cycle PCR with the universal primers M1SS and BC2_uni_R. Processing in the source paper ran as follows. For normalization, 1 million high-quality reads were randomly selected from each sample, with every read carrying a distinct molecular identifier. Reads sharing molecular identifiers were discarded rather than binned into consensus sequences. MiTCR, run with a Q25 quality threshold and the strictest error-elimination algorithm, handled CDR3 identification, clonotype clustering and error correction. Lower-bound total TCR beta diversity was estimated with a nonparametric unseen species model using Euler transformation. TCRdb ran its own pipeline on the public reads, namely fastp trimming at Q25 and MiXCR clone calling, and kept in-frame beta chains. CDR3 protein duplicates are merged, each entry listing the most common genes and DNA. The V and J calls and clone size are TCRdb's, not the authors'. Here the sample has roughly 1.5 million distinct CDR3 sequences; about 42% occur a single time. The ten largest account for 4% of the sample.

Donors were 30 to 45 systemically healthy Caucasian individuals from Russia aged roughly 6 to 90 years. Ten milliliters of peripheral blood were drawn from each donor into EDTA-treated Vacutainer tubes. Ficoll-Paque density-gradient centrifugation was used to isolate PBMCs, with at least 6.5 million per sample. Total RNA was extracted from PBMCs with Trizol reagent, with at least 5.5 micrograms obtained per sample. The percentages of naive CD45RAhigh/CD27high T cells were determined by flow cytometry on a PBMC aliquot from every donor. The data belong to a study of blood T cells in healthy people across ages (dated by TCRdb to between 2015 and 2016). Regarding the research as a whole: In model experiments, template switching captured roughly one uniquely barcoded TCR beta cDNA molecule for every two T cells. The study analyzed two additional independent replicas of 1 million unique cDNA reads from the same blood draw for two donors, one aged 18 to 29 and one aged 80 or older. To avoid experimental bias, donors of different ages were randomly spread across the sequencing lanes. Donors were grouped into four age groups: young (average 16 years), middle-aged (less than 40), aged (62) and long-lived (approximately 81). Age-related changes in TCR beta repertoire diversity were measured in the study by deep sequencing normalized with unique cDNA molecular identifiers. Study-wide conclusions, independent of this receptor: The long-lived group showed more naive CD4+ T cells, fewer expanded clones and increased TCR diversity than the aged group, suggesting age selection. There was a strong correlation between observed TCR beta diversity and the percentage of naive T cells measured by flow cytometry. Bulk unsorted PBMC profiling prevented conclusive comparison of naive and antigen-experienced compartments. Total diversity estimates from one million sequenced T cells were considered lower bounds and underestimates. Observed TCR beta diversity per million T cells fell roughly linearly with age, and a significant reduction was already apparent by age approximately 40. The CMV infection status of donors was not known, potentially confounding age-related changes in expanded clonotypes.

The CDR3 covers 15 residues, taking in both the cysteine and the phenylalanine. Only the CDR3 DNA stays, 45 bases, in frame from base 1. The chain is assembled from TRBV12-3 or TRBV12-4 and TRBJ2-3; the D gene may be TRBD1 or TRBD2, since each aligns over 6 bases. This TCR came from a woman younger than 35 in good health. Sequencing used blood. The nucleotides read TGTGCCAGCAGTTTTAGGGGGGCGAAAACAGATATGCAGTATTTT. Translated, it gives CASSFRGAKTDMQYF.